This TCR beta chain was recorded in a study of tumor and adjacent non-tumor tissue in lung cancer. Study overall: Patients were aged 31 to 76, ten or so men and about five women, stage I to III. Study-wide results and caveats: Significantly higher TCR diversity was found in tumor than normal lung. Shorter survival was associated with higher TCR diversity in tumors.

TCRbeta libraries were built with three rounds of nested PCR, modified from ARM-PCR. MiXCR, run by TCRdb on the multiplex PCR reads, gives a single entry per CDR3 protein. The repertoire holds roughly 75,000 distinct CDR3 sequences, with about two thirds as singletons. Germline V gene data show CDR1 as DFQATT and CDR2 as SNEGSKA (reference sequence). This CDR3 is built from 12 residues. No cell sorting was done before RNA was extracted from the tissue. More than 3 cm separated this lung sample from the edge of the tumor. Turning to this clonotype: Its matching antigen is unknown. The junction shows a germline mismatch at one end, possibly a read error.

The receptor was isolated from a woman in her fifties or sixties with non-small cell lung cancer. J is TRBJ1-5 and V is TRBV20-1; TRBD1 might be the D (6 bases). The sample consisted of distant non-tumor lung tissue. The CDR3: CNARDRNQPQHF. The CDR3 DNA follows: TGCAATGCTAGAGACAGGAATCAGCCCCAGCATTTT.